These T cell receptor beta chains were read from a single sample in a study of cytomegalovirus exposure and HLA in healthy donors. Method: immunoSEQ multiplex PCR; TCRdb's copy keeps in-frame clones and lacks some. The sample yields about 190,000 clones, roughly three quarters seen once. The sequenced sample was PBMCs. These TCRs come from a woman between 45 and 60 years old in good health and CMV-seronegative. The CDR3 runs from the conserved cysteine through the conserved F or W. The D gene is left open where the match is weak. For some rows the clone size is stated as once, few or many, or as a class when expanded; others skip it.

D gene: -
V gene: TRBV7-8
J gene: TRBJ1-5
clone size: -
CDR3 DNA: TGTGCCAGCAGCTTACACAATCAGCCCCAGCATTTT
CDR3 protein: CASSLHNQPQHF

D gene: TRBD2
V gene: TRBV27
J gene: TRBJ2-7
clone size: -
CDR3 DNA: TGTGCCAGCAGGGGTAGCGGGAGGAACGAGCAGTACTTC
CDR3 protein: CASRGSGRNEQYF

D gene: -
V gene: TRBV4-3
J gene: TRBJ2-2
clone size: -
CDR3 DNA: TGCGCCAGCAGCCAAGAACCCAGTCGGGCCGGGGAGCTGTTTTTT
CDR3 protein: CASSQEPSRAGELFF

D gene: TRBD2
V gene: TRBV7-2
J gene: TRBJ2-1
clone size: -
CDR3 DNA: TGTGCCAGCAGACAGCTAGCGGGGGGACAGTTCTTC
CDR3 protein: CASRQLAGGQFF

D gene: TRBD1
V gene: TRBV5-1
J gene: TRBJ1-1
clone size: -
CDR3 DNA: TGCGCCAGCAGCAAATTAGGGGGCGCCGGTGAAGCTTTCTTT
CDR3 protein: CASSKLGGAGEAFF

D gene: -
V gene: TRBV6-6
J gene: TRBJ2-7
clone size: -
CDR3 DNA: TGTGCCAGCAGGAGAGTAGGGGGGGGGCGCGAGCAGTACTTC
CDR3 protein: CASRRVGGGREQYF

D gene: TRBD1
V gene: TRBV7-9
J gene: TRBJ1-1
clone size: -
CDR3 DNA: TGTGCCAGCAGCGACCAGGGGGCTGGGACTGAAGCTTTCTTT
CDR3 protein: CASSDQGAGTEAFF

D gene: TRBD2
V gene: TRBV28
J gene: TRBJ2-2
clone size: -
CDR3 DNA: TGTGCCAGCAGCAGAAAAATCGGGAGGGGCACCGGGGAGCTGTTTTTT
CDR3 protein: CASSRKIGRGTGELFF

D gene: TRBD1
V gene: TRBV6-1
J gene: TRBJ1-5
clone size: -
CDR3 DNA: TGTGCCAGCGACAGGGCCACTAGCAATCAGCCCCAGCATTTT
CDR3 protein: CASDRATSNQPQHF

D gene: TRBD1
V gene: TRBV11-2
J gene: TRBJ1-5
clone size: few
CDR3 DNA: TGTGCCAGCAGCTTAGGGACAGGGAATCAGCCCCAGCATTTT
CDR3 protein: CASSLGTGNQPQHF

D gene: -
V gene: TRBV29-1
J gene: TRBJ1-1
clone size: -
CDR3 DNA: TGCAGCGTTGCCCTCCGACTTATGAACACTGAAGCTTTCTTT
CDR3 protein: CSVALRLMNTEAFF

D gene: -
V gene: TRBV6-5
J gene: TRBJ2-3
clone size: -
CDR3 DNA: TGTGCCAGCAGTTACGGGCAGGGTAGAGATACGCAGTATTTT
CDR3 protein: CASSYGQGRDTQYF

D gene: TRBD1
V gene: TRBV2
J gene: TRBJ2-3
clone size: -
CDR3 DNA: TGTGCCAGCAGGGGACACAGGGGAACCACAGATACGCAGTATTTT
CDR3 protein: CASRGHRGTTDTQYF

D gene: TRBD1
V gene: TRBV6-5
J gene: TRBJ1-4
clone size: few
CDR3 DNA: TGTGCCAGCAGTGGACAGGGTGAAACTAATGAAAAACTGTTTTTT
CDR3 protein: CASSGQGETNEKLFF

D gene: TRBD1
V gene: TRBV7-9
J gene: TRBJ1-1
clone size: few
CDR3 DNA: TGTGCCAGCAGCTTAACCCCCGGACAGGGGGACACTGAAGCTTTCTTT
CDR3 protein: CASSLTPGQGDTEAFF

D gene: TRBD1
V gene: TRBV7-2
J gene: TRBJ1-2
clone size: -
CDR3 DNA: TGTGCCAGCAGCTTAGGCCAGGGGGCGCGAGGCTACACCTTC
CDR3 protein: CASSLGQGARGYTF

D gene: -
V gene: TRBV27
J gene: TRBJ2-5
clone size: -
CDR3 DNA: TGTGCCAGCAGTCCACAACAGCTTGGCCAAGAGACCCAGTACTTC
CDR3 protein: CASSPQQLGQETQYF

D gene: TRBD2
V gene: TRBV27
J gene: TRBJ2-1
clone size: -
CDR3 DNA: TGTGCCAGCAGTTCCGTAAGCGGGGCTATGGGCAAGGAGCAGTTCTTC
CDR3 protein: CASSSVSGAMGKEQFF

D gene: TRBD1
V gene: TRBV10-3
J gene: TRBJ1-4
clone size: -
CDR3 DNA: TGTGCCATCAGGCCGGGACAGGGAATGGGAACACTGTTTTTT
CDR3 protein: CAIRPGQGMGTLFF

D gene: -
V gene: TRBV4-2
J gene: TRBJ1-1
clone size: few
CDR3 DNA: TGTGCCAGCAGCCGAGTCGGCAGGGAAGCTTTCTTT
CDR3 protein: CASSRVGREAFF

D gene: -
V gene: TRBV4-3
J gene: TRBJ1-2
clone size: -
CDR3 DNA: TGCGCCAGCAGCCAAGGGCTTGCGACAGGCGGGTTTGGCTACACCTTC
CDR3 protein: CASSQGLATGGFGYTF

D gene: TRBD2
V gene: TRBV7-2
J gene: TRBJ2-5
clone size: -
CDR3 DNA: TGTGCCAGCAGCTTAACGAGCGGGGCCGGGGAGACCCAGTACTTC
CDR3 protein: CASSLTSGAGETQYF

D gene: -
V gene: TRBV19
J gene: TRBJ2-7
clone size: -
CDR3 DNA: TGTGCCAGTCGGCCCATTGACGGGAGCTCCTACGAGCAGTACTTC
CDR3 protein: CASRPIDGSSYEQYF

D gene: TRBD2
V gene: TRBV5-1
J gene: TRBJ2-1
clone size: -
CDR3 DNA: TGCGCCAGCAGTCTTCGGACTAGCGGGAGCTCCTACAATGAGCAGTTCTTC
CDR3 protein: CASSLRTSGSSYNEQFF

D gene: TRBD1
V gene: TRBV19
J gene: TRBJ2-3
clone size: -
CDR3 DNA: TGTGCCAGTAGTATGGACAGGGGGCGAGATACGCAGTATTTT
CDR3 protein: CASSMDRGRDTQYF

D gene: -
V gene: TRBV4-3
J gene: TRBJ1-1
clone size: -
CDR3 DNA: TGCGCCAGCAGCGGTAACAGGGACACTGAAGCTTTCTTT
CDR3 protein: CASSGNRDTEAFF

D gene: TRBD1
V gene: TRBV6-6
J gene: TRBJ2-2
clone size: -
CDR3 DNA: TGTGCCAGCAGTTACTCGACAGGGGCGGCCACCGGGGAGCTGTTTTTT
CDR3 protein: CASSYSTGAATGELFF

D gene: -
V gene: TRBV7-9
J gene: TRBJ1-1
clone size: -
CDR3 DNA: TGTGCCAGCAGCTTAGGGACACTGAACACTGAAGCTTTCTTT
CDR3 protein: CASSLGTLNTEAFF

D gene: -
V gene: TRBV9
J gene: TRBJ1-1
clone size: -
CDR3 DNA: TGTGCCAGCAGCGCCAGGGTCGGACAGTCGTACACTGAAGCTTTCTTT
CDR3 protein: CASSARVGQSYTEAFF

D gene: TRBD2
V gene: TRBV4-3
J gene: TRBJ2-7
clone size: -
CDR3 DNA: TGCGCCAGCAGCCAAGCCGGGCTAGCGGGGGCCTACGAGCAGTACTTC
CDR3 protein: CASSQAGLAGAYEQYF

D gene: -
V gene: TRBV29-1
J gene: TRBJ2-7
clone size: -
CDR3 DNA: TGCAGCGTTGGGTTGATTCAGGGCGAGCAGTACTTC
CDR3 protein: CSVGLIQGEQYF

D gene: -
V gene: TRBV9
J gene: TRBJ2-7
clone size: -
CDR3 DNA: TGTGCCAGCAGCCCCCTTGGTGGGAGGACCACCTACGAGCAGTACTTC
CDR3 protein: CASSPLGGRTTYEQYF

D gene: -
V gene: TRBV28
J gene: TRBJ1-2
clone size: -
CDR3 DNA: TGTGCCAGCACTTTATCGGCAGGGAACTATGGCTACACCTTC
CDR3 protein: CASTLSAGNYGYTF

D gene: -
V gene: TRBV4-2
J gene: TRBJ1-1
clone size: -
CDR3 DNA: TGTGCCAGCAGCCAGGGTGACGCGGCGAACACTGAAGCTTTCTTT
CDR3 protein: CASSQGDAANTEAFF

D gene: TRBD2
V gene: TRBV5-1
J gene: TRBJ2-2
clone size: -
CDR3 DNA: TGCGCCAGCAGCGATAAGCGGGGGAACACCGGGGAGCTGTTTTTT
CDR3 protein: CASSDKRGNTGELFF

D gene: -
V gene: TRBV10-3
J gene: TRBJ1-2
clone size: -
CDR3 DNA: TGTGCCATCAGATCATTAGCGGACGATGGCTACACCTTC
CDR3 protein: CAIRSLADDGYTF

D gene: -
V gene: TRBV29-1
J gene: TRBJ1-1
clone size: few
CDR3 DNA: TGCAGCGTTGGATCGTCTCAGGGCCTTATAGGCACTGAAGCTTTCTTT
CDR3 protein: CSVGSSQGLIGTEAFF

D gene: TRBD2
V gene: TRBV7-2
J gene: TRBJ2-1
clone size: -
CDR3 DNA: TGTGCCAGCAGCCCTCGACTAGCGGGGTACTACAATGAGCAGTTCTTC
CDR3 protein: CASSPRLAGYYNEQFF

D gene: TRBD1
V gene: TRBV19
J gene: TRBJ1-4
clone size: -
CDR3 DNA: TGTGCCAGTAGCCCTGGAGGGACAGCAACTAATGAAAAACTGTTTTTT
CDR3 protein: CASSPGGTATNEKLFF

D gene: TRBD1
V gene: TRBV28
J gene: TRBJ1-2
clone size: few
CDR3 DNA: TGTGCCAGCAGTTTTCGGCCGTGGAAGGGGGCGCGAGATGGCTACACCTTC
CDR3 protein: CASSFRPWKGARDGYTF

D gene: TRBD1
V gene: TRBV18
J gene: TRBJ1-2
clone size: few
CDR3 DNA: TGTGCCAGCACGGGACAGGAACACTATGGCTACACCTTC
CDR3 protein: CASTGQEHYGYTF

D gene: -
V gene: TRBV27
J gene: TRBJ2-7
clone size: -
CDR3 DNA: TGTGCCAGCAGTTTAGTTGGGGGGGGCGCAGGTTGGGGAGCGTACGAGCAGTACTTC
CDR3 protein: CASSLVGGGAGWGAYEQYF

D gene: -
V gene: TRBV7-2
J gene: TRBJ2-1
clone size: -
CDR3 DNA: TGTGCCAGCAGCCAAAGGGGCAGAAACTACAATGAGCAGTTCTTC
CDR3 protein: CASSQRGRNYNEQFF

D gene: TRBD2
V gene: TRBV10-3
J gene: TRBJ2-7
clone size: -
CDR3 DNA: TGTGCCATCAGTTCCGGGACTAGTATCGACGAGCAGTACTTC
CDR3 protein: CAISSGTSIDEQYF

D gene: -
V gene: TRBV14
J gene: TRBJ2-1
clone size: -
CDR3 DNA: TGTGCCAGCAGCCGCGGGACAGATATCTACAATGAGCAGTTCTTC
CDR3 protein: CASSRGTDIYNEQFF

D gene: TRBD2
V gene: TRBV7-2
J gene: TRBJ2-1
clone size: -
CDR3 DNA: TGTGCCAGCAGCGTCGGGGGGGCCGAGATAAATGAGCAGTTCTTC
CDR3 protein: CASSVGGAEINEQFF

D gene: -
V gene: TRBV7-8
J gene: TRBJ2-5
clone size: -
CDR3 DNA: TGTGCCAGCAGCTCCCGGTACCAAGAGACCCAGTACTTC
CDR3 protein: CASSSRYQETQYF

D gene: -
V gene: TRBV13
J gene: TRBJ1-1
clone size: few
CDR3 DNA: TGTGCCAGCAGCTTAAATGACAGGAACACTGAAGCTTTCTTT
CDR3 protein: CASSLNDRNTEAFF